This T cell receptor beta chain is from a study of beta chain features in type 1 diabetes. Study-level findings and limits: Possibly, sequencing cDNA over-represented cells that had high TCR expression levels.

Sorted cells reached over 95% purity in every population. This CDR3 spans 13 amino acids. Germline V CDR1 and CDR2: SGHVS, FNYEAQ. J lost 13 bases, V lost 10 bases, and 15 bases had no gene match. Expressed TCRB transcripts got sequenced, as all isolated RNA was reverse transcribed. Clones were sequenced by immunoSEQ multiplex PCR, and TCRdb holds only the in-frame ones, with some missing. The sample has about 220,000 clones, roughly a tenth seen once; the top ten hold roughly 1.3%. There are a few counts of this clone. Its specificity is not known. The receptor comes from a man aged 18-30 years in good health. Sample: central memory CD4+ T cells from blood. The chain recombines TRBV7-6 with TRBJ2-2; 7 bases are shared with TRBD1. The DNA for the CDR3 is TGTGCCACGCAGGAAAACAGGGGCGCTCGGCTGTTTTTT. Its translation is CATQENRGARLFF. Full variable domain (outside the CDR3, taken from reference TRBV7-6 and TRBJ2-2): GAGVSQSPRYKVTKRGQDVALRCDPISGHVSLYWYRQALGQGPEFLTYFNYEAQQDKSGLPNDRFSAERPEGSISTLTIQRTEQRDSAMYRCATQENRGARLFFGEGSRLTVL.